What follows are 17 T cell receptor beta chains derived from one specimen sequenced in a study of cytomegalovirus exposure and HLA in healthy donors. Sequencing used immunoSEQ multiplex PCR; TCRdb keeps in-frame clones, though not all of them. The sample holds 150,000 to 180,000 clones, 75% to 90% seen once. The sequenced sample consisted of PBMCs. The receptors originated from a man aged 18 to 35 in good health and CMV-seropositive.

This clone was observed once. The V call is TRBV7-9, the J call TRBJ2-7, with TRBD2 matching 11 bases. CDR1 and CDR2 from the germline V gene are SEHNR and FQNEAQ (reference sequence). This CDR3 comprises 14 residues. With V trimmed by 4 bases and J by 6 bases, 5 bases remained unmatched. CDR3 loop: CASSYAGTSGEQYF. For the CDR3, the DNA is TGTGCCAGCAGCTACGCCGGGACTAGCGGCGAGCAGTACTTC. Using reference TRBV7-9 and TRBJ2-7 for the parts outside the CDR3, the full variable domain is DTGVSQNPRHKITKRGQNVTFRCDPISEHNRLYWYRQTLGQGPEFLTYFQNEAQLEKSRLLSDRFSAERPKGSFSTLEIQRTEQGDSAMYLCASSYAGTSGEQYFGPGTRLTVT.

This clone has just a few counts. The chain carries TRBV7-9 and TRBJ1-2; 9 nucleotides line up with TRBD1. V was clipped by 8 bases and J by 8 bases; unmatched bases: 6. The length of the CDR3 is 12 residues. CDR1 and CDR2 from the germline V gene are SEHNR and FQNEAQ (reference sequence). CDR3 residues: CASADRGVGYTF. The CDR3 region has the DNA TGTGCCAGCGCTGACAGGGGGGTAGGCTACACCTTC.

This clone has a single count. This sequence joins TRBV25-1 and TRBJ2-7; 10 nucleotides align to TRBD2. Trimming at V came to 1 base and at J to 2 bases, leaving 11 bases not matched to a gene. Germline V gene lookup returns CDR1 MGHDK and CDR2 SYGVNS. The CDR3 loop spans 18 amino acids. The CDR3 reads CASSESLLAGFNAYEQYF. The CDR3 DNA sequence: TGTGCCAGCAGTGAATCGCTACTAGCGGGGTTCAACGCCTACGAGCAGTACTTC.

This chain links TRBV4-3 with TRBJ2-1, with TRBD2 identical over 10 bases. Per the germline V gene, CDR1 is LGHNA and CDR2 is YSLEER. The CDR3 consists of 16 residues. The ends lost 0 bases at V and 6 bases at J; junction bases unmatched: 5. The CDR3 DNA follows: TGCGCCAGCAGCCAAGATAAAGGACTAGCGGCCAATGAGCAGTTCTTC. It encodes CASSQDKGLAANEQFF.

This clone was observed a handful of times. The J gene is TRBJ1-1, the V gene TRBV18; D is unresolved. V gave up 1 base and J gave up 1 base, with 4 bases separating them. This CDR3 is 13 amino acids long. Germline loops: CDR1 KGHSH, CDR2 LQKENI. CDR3 loop: CASSPHKNTEAFF. The CDR3 DNA is TGTGCCAGCTCACCACACAAGAACACTGAAGCTTTCTTT. The variable domain in full, completed from reference TRBV18 and TRBJ1-1, reads NAGVMQNPRHLVRRRGQEARLRCSPMKGHSHVYWYRQLPEEGLKFMVYLQKENIIDESGMPKERFSAEFPKEGPSILRIQQVVRGDSAAYFCASSPHKNTEAFFGQGTRLTVV.

The genes are TRBV15 and TRBJ2-7, with D maybe TRBD2 (6 bases). Germline V lookup: CDR1 LNHNV, CDR2 YYDKDF (reference sequence). The CDR3 contains 15 residues. Trimming stripped 1 base from V and 2 bases from J, with 12 bases between. The DNA for the CDR3 is TGTGCCACCAGCAGAGGCCGGGCGGGGCCCTACGAGCAGTACTTC. Its protein is CATSRGRAGPYEQYF.

The chain's CDR3 is CASSLGAGANVLTF. CDR3 bases: TGCGCCAGCAGCCTCGGAGCTGGGGCCAACGTCCTGACTTTC. The chain combines TRBV4-3 with TRBJ2-6; D gene uncertain. Trimming removed 4 bases from V and 2 bases from J, with 6 bases in between. CDR3 length: 14 residues. The germline CDR1 and CDR2 sequences are LGHNA and YSLEER.

The chain combines TRBV19 with TRBJ1-2, with 10 positions matching TRBD1. CDR1 is LNHDA, CDR2 SQIVND, per germline (reference sequence). CDR3 length equals 14 residues. V lost 5 bases to trimming and J lost 8 bases; unmatched junction nucleotides: 8. The CDR3 DNA reads TGTGCCAGTAGTCGACGGACAGGGGGATACGGCTACACCTTC. It translates to CASSRRTGGYGYTF.

The gene calls are TRBV5-6 and TRBJ1-1, with 7 bases identical to TRBD1. V was pared by 5 bases and J by 0 bases, with 4 bases of the junction left unmatched. Germline V gives CDR1 SGHDT, CDR2 YYEEEE. The CDR3 is made up of 14 amino acids. The CDR3 DNA is TGTGCCAGCAGTGAGGGGGCGATGAACACTGAAGCTTTCTTT. Translating it yields CASSEGAMNTEAFF. Full variable domain (remainder filled in from reference TRBV5-6 and TRBJ1-1): DAGVTQSPTHLIKTRGQQVTLRCSPKSGHDTVSWYQQALGQGPQFIFQYYEEEERQRGNFPDRFSGHQFPNYSSELNVNALLLGDSALYLCASSEGAMNTEAFFGQGTRLTVV.

The chain has TRBV6-6 and TRBJ1-1; D remains unclear. The CDR3 length is 13 residues. Trimming took off 0 bases at V and 6 bases at J, with 8 bases between the two ends. Looked up from germline, CDR1 is MNHNY and CDR2 is SVGAGI (reference sequence). The CDR3 coding sequence is TGTGCCAGCAGTTACTCGAAGCAAGCTGAAGCTTTCTTT. It is translated as CASSYSKQAEAFF.

The J gene is TRBJ2-5, the V gene TRBV7-9, with unresolved D. Trimming shortened V by 4 bases and J by 5 bases, and 5 bases separated the two germline ends. Germline V gene sequence: CDR1 SEHNR, CDR2 FQNEAQ (reference sequence). The CDR3 extends over 11 amino acids. CDR3 bases: TGTGCCAGCAGCTCGTCGGAGACCCAGTACTTC. It is translated as CASSSSETQYF.

This clone has more than one count but fewer than ten. V usage is TRBV4-3 and J usage is TRBJ1-1; TRBD1 agrees at 7 bases. The CDR3 has 13 residues. Germline V lookup: CDR1 LGHNA, CDR2 YSLEER. J gave up 5 bases and V 5 bases, and 5 bases lay outside the gene matches. CDR3 bases: TGCGCCAGCAGCAAGGGACAGAGGACTGAAGCTTTCTTT. Its protein product is CASSKGQRTEAFF.

The V and J genes are TRBV6-5 and TRBJ1-1; 9 bases fit TRBD1. V trimming: 4 bases; J trimming: 4 bases; junction bases outside the gene matches: 7. Germline CDR1 MNHEY, CDR2 SVGAGI. The CDR3 runs 15 residues. CDR3: CASSWDRVRSTEAFF. The CDR3 region has the DNA TGTGCCAGCAGTTGGGACAGGGTTCGGAGCACTGAAGCTTTCTTT.

This chain joins TRBV6-5 and TRBJ2-1; 7 nucleotides match TRBD2. The J segment lost 9 bases and the V segment lost 2 bases, leaving 4 bases of the junction unmatched. Germline CDR1 MNHEY, CDR2 SVGAGI. This CDR3 spans 13 amino acids. The CDR3 DNA sequence: TGTGCCAGCAGTTACGGGAGGGCGGGTGAGCAGTTCTTC. Translated: CASSYGRAGEQFF.

This chain joins TRBV5-5 and TRBJ2-1; maybe TRBD1 (5 bases). The V gene lost 3 bases and the J gene lost 4 bases, with 14 bases spanning the gap. This CDR3 comprises 15 residues. Germline assignment: CDR1 SGHKS and CDR2 YYEKEE (reference sequence). DNA for the CDR3: TGTGCCAGCAGCTACGGACACGCGGATTACAATGAGCAGTTCTTC. Translated: CASSYGHADYNEQFF. The full variable domain, with the rest looked up from reference TRBV5-5 and TRBJ2-1, is DAGVTQSPTHLIKTRGQQVTLRCSPISGHKSVSWYQQVLGQGPQFIFQYYEKEERGRGNFPDRFSARQFPNYSSELNVNALLLGDSALYLCASSYGHADYNEQFFGPGTRLTVL.

The chain couples TRBV6-5 to TRBJ2-7; TRBD2 is a possible D gene (6 bases). Germline V gene lookup returns CDR1 MNHEY and CDR2 SVGAGI. Trimming removed 2 bases from V and 6 bases from J, with 11 bases in between. The CDR3 contains 13 residues. The DNA of the CDR3 is TGTGCCAGCAGTTACGAGGCGGGGTCCGAGCAGTACTTC. Translated, it gives CASSYEAGSEQYF.

This chain links TRBV2 with TRBJ1-2; TRBD1 agrees at 8 bases. This CDR3 has 14 amino acids. Germline trimming cut 5 bases from V and 3 bases from J; bases unmatched to any gene: 5. CDR1 is SNHLY and CDR2 is FYNNEI in the germline V gene. CDR3 region: CASSLQGVDYGYTF. The CDR3 DNA follows: TGTGCCAGCAGTCTACAGGGGGTAGACTATGGCTACACCTTC.